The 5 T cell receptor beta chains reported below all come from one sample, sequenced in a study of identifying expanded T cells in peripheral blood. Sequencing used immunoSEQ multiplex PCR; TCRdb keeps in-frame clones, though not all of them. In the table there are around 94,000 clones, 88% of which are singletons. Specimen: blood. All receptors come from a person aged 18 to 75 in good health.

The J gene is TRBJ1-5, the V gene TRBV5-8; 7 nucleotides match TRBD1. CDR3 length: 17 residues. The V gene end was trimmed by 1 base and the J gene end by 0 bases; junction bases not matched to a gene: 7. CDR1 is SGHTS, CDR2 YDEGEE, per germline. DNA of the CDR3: TGTGCCAGCAGCTTGAACTCAGGGGGTTATAGCAATCAGCCCCAGCATTTT. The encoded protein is CASSLNSGGYSNQPQHF. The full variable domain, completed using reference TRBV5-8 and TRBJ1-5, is EAGVTQSPTHLIKTRGQQATLRCSPISGHTSVYWYQQALGLGLQFLLWYDEGEERNRGNFPPRFSGRQFPNYSSELNVNALELEDSALYLCASSLNSGGYSNQPQHFGDGTRLSIL.

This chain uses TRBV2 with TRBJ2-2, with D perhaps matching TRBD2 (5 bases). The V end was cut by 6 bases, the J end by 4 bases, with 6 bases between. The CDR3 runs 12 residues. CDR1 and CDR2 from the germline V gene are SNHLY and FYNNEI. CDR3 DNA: TGTGCCAGCAGCCGGGGCACCGGGGAGCTGTTTTTT. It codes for CASSRGTGELFF.

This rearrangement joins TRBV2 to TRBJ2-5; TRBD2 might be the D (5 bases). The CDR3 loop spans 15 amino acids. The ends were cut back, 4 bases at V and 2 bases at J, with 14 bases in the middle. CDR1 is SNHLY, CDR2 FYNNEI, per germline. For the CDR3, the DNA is TGTGCCAGCAGTGTTGGGGAGTGGCCTCAAGAGACCCAGTACTTC. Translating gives CASSVGEWPQETQYF.

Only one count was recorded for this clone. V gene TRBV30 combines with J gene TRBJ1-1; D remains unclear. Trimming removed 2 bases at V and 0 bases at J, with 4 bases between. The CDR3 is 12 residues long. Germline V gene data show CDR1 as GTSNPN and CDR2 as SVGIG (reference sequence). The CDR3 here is CAWSRLNTEAFF. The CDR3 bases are TGTGCCTGGAGTAGGCTGAACACTGAAGCTTTCTTT.

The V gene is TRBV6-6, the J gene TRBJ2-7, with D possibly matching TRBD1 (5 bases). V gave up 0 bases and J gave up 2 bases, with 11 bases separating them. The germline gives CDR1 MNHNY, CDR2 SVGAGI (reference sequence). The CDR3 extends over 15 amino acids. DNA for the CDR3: TGTGCCAGCAGTTACTCGGGCCCAGGGACCTACGAGCAGTACTTC. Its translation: CASSYSGPGTYEQYF.